This T cell receptor (beta chain) was captured by sequencing in a study of T cells in Graves' hyperthyroidism and ophthalmopathy. Study conclusions and caveats: Ophthalmopathy prediction by the model preceded onset by a median approximately six months. Most thyroid-expanded clonotypes above 0.001 were also found in blood. A model using 13 V-J features told ophthalmopathy apart from stable hyperthyroidism.

It was RNA transcripts that yielded the amplified TCR beta CDR3 regions. Using the HTBI primer set, a first-round RT-PCR was run on the TCR CDR3. One entry per CDR3 protein, called by TCRdb with MiXCR from the multiplex PCR reads. The table has fewer than 750,000 distinct CDR3 sequences, around 15% seen once. The CDR3 consists of 21 residues. Unmatched junction bases numbered 30, after V lost 5 bases and J lost 8 bases. This clonotype was recorded at least ten times. Its matching antigen is unknown. Sequencing was done on a sample of blood. This TCR was sampled from a woman between 50 and 59 years old with Graves' ophthalmopathy. This sequence joins TRBV12-3 or TRBV12-4 and TRBJ2-3, with 8 bases identical to TRBD1. In DNA, the CDR3 is TGTGCCAGCAGTCATGGACAGGGTAGTTCCAGAAGAGTTACCAGCACGGGTACGCAGTATTTT. Amino acids: CASSHGQGSSRRVTSTGTQYF.